A selection of T cell receptor beta chains follows, all from one sample in a study of T cell responses to AZD1222 COVID-19 vaccine. The method was immunoSEQ multiplex PCR; TCRdb's version includes in-frame clones alone and lacks a portion of them. The repertoire includes about 120,000 clones, more than 85% of them detected once, and approximately 5% sits in the top ten. The sequenced sample was peripheral blood, obtained 28 days after the second AZD1222 dose. Receptors were obtained from an adult who received the AZD1222 COVID-19 vaccine. CDR3s include the opening cysteine and the closing phenylalanine or tryptophan. The D gene is left open where the match is weak. Expanded clones get a size class; other rows say once, few or many, or leave the size out.

v_call	d_call	j_call	clone_size	cdr3_nt	cdr3_aa
TRBV24-1	-	TRBJ2-1	-	TGTGCCACCGCTAATGAGCAGTTCTTC	CATANEQFF
TRBV7-9	TRBD1	TRBJ1-1	-	TGTGCCAGCAGCTTAGCCCTCTTGCTTCGACAGGGACGGAACACTGAAGCTTTCTTT	CASSLALLLRQGRNTEAFF
TRBV6-1	-	TRBJ2-7	once	TGTGCCAGCAGTTTGCAGGGGATCTCCTACGAGCAGTACTTC	CASSLQGISYEQYF
TRBV5-1	TRBD2	TRBJ2-7	-	TGCGCCAGCAGCATTGGGGCGGGGGGTTCCTACGAGCAGTACTTC	CASSIGAGGSYEQYF
TRBV2	-	TRBJ1-2	-	TGTGTCCTAGGGGAGGGCGTCGGAGGCTACACCTTC	CVLGEGVGGYTF
TRBV28	-	TRBJ2-1	-	TGTGCCAGCAGTACCACTGGGCGGGGAGCCTACAATGAGCAGTTCTTC	CASSTTGRGAYNEQFF
TRBV11-2	-	TRBJ1-3	-	TGTGCCAGCAGTCCAAGTAGCGACACCATATATTTT	CASSPSSDTIYF
TRBV6-5	-	TRBJ1-1	-	TGTGCCAGCAGTTACTTGAAGAACACTGAAGCTTTCTTT	CASSYLKNTEAFF
TRBV5-4	-	TRBJ2-2	-	TGTGCCAGCAGCCCGAGGTGGGCTAGCACAAAAACCGGGGAGCTGTTTTTT	CASSPRWASTKTGELFF
TRBV18	-	TRBJ1-1	-	TGTGCCAGCTCACCAGCGGGGGTTGAAGCTTTCTTT	CASSPAGVEAFF
TRBV16	-	TRBJ1-1	-	TGTGCCAGCAGTCAATCATGGGTCATGAACACTGAAGCTTTCTTT	CASSQSWVMNTEAFF
TRBV6-5	-	TRBJ2-3	-	TGTGCCAGCAGTTACACTTCGAGGTGGGATACGCAGTATTTT	CASSYTSRWDTQYF
TRBV19	TRBD1	TRBJ1-4	-	TGTGCCAGTAGTATATACTCCAGGGGGCTGAATGAAAAACTGTTTTTT	CASSIYSRGLNEKLFF
TRBV19	TRBD1	TRBJ1-5	-	TGTGCCAGTAGTGCCACAGGGGGGCCAAGCAATCAGCCCCAGCATTTT	CASSATGGPSNQPQHF
TRBV4-3	-	TRBJ1-1	-	TGCGCCAGCAGCCAAAGTACCGTCTCGATGGAAGCTTTCTTT	CASSQSTVSMEAFF
TRBV10-3	TRBD2	TRBJ2-2	-	TGTGCCAGTGGTAATCTAGCGGGGGTGTACACCGGGGAGCTGTTTTTT	CASGNLAGVYTGELFF
TRBV29-1	-	TRBJ1-3	-	TGCAGCGTTGAAATCAGAAGGCAGCTAGCCAAGGGAGTCCAGAGAAACACCATATATTTT	CSVEIRRQLAKGVQRNTIYF
TRBV6-5	-	TRBJ1-1	-	TGTGCCACCCTCGGGCGGAATCAGAACACTGAAGCTTTCTTT	CATLGRNQNTEAFF
TRBV7-9	TRBD1	TRBJ1-1	-	TGTGCCAGCAGCCGGACAGGGGGCGGGAGGACTGAAGCTTTCTTT	CASSRTGGGRTEAFF
TRBV12-3/TRBV12-4	TRBD1	TRBJ1-2	once	TGTGCCAGCAGCCGGGACAGATATGGCTACACCTTC	CASSRDRYGYTF